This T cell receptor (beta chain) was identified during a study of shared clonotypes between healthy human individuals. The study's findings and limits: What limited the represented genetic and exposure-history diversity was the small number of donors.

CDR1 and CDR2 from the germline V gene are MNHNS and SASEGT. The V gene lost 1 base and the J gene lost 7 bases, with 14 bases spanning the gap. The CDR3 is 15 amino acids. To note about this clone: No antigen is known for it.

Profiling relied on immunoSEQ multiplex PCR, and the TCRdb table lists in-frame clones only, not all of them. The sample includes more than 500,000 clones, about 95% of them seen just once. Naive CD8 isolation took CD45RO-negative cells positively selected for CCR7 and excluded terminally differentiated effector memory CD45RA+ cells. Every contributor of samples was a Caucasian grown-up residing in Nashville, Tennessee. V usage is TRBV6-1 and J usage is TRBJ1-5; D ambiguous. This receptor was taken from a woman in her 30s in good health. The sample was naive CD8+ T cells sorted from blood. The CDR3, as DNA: TGTGCCAGCAGTGAAGATTTGGGTTTAGGGCAGCCCCAGCATTTT. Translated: CASSEDLGLGQPQHF.